The 25 T cell receptor beta chains below all came from one sample that was sequenced in a study of response to subunit inactivated influenza vaccine. MiXCR, applied by TCRdb to the RT-PCR reads, yields one record per CDR3 protein. Of 500,000 to 650,000 distinct CDR3 sequences in the sample, less than 8% were seen once. Sequenced material: PBMCs from blood, taken 23 months after vaccination. The receptor set was obtained from a man aged 50 to 69 who received an inactivated influenza vaccine.

Only a few counts were recorded for this clonotype. The rearrangement uses TRBV11-2 and TRBJ1-1; TRBD1 might be the D (5 bases). The CDR3 consists of 16 residues. V was trimmed by 6 bases and J by 0 bases, leaving 17 bases between them. Germline CDR1 and CDR2: SGHAT and FQNNGV. CDR3 loop: CASRPRQPMMNTEAFF. The CDR3 DNA reads as TGTGCCAGCAGGCCAAGACAGCCCATGATGAACACTGAAGCTTTCTTT. The full variable domain, completed using reference TRBV11-2 and TRBJ1-1, is EAGVAQSPRYKIIEKRQSVAFWCNPISGHATLYWYQQILGQGPKLLIQFQNNGVVDDSQLPKDRFSAERLKGVDSTLKIQPAKLEDSAVYLCASRPRQPMMNTEAFFGQGTRLTVV.

This clonotype was counted at least ten times. The chain joins TRBV29-1 to TRBJ1-1, with 7 bases that match TRBD1. V lost 3 bases to trimming and J lost 1 base; unmatched junction nucleotides: 5. In germline, CDR1 is SQVTM, CDR2 ANQGSEA. CDR3 size: 14 residues. This chain's CDR3 is CSVERGRTNTEAFF. The CDR3 DNA sequence: TGCAGCGTTGAGAGGGGGCGGACGAACACTGAAGCTTTCTTT.

V usage is TRBV19 and J usage is TRBJ2-2; tentatively, D is TRBD2 (5 bases). This CDR3 comprises 14 residues. Germline values: CDR1 LNHDA, CDR2 SQIVND (reference sequence). V lost 5 bases and J lost 5, with 12 bases in between. CDR3 DNA: TGTGCCAGTAGTTTTGGGCGGGCGACCGGGGAGCTGTTTTTT. Encoded protein: CASSFGRATGELFF.

V is TRBV10-3 and J is TRBJ2-2, with D hard to call. The germline V gene encodes CDR1 ENHRY and CDR2 SYGVKD. The CDR3 loop spans 15 amino acids. Between the trimmed V and J ends, which lost 5 bases and 3 bases, there was a span of 13 bases. The CDR3 sequence: CAISRTEEYTGELFF. The CDR3 DNA sequence: TGTGCCATCAGTAGGACCGAGGAATACACCGGGGAGCTGTTTTTT.

This clonotype was recorded many times. The chain carries TRBV6-2 or TRBV6-3 and TRBJ2-3; D gene uncertain. The V end lost 5 bases, the J end lost 9 bases, and 18 bases lay between the germline ends. Germline V gene data show CDR1 as MNHEY and CDR2 as SVGEGT. This CDR3 has 14 amino acids. CDR3 nucleotides: TGTGCCAGCAGTCGACCATCCGGCCAGTGGACGCAGTATTTT. Translation gives CASSRPSGQWTQYF.

Only a few counts were recorded for this clonotype. V usage is TRBV20-1 and J usage is TRBJ2-2; D remains unclear. V gave up 1 base and J gave up 3 bases, with 3 bases separating them. CDR1 DFQATT and CDR2 SNEGSKA come from the germline V gene (reference sequence). The CDR3 covers 12 residues. The CDR3 sequence is CSARGDTGELFF. The CDR3 DNA is TGCAGTGCTAGAGGGGACACCGGGGAGCTGTTTTTT.

This clonotype was detected a few times. The V gene is TRBV20-1, the J gene TRBJ2-1, with D perhaps matching TRBD2 (5 bases). Germline CDR1 is DFQATT and CDR2 is SNEGSKA (reference sequence). The V and J ends lost 3 bases and 4 bases respectively, with 7 bases between them. The CDR3 runs 12 residues. The CDR3, as DNA: TGCAGTGCTAGCCGGGGATACAATGAGCAGTTCTTC. It encodes CSASRGYNEQFF.

This clonotype was recorded a few times. The V call is TRBV12-3 or TRBV12-4, the J call TRBJ1-3, with D possibly being TRBD1 (5 bases). V was cut by 1 base and J by 4 bases, with 17 bases left in between. This CDR3 is 17 amino acids long. The DNA for the CDR3 is TGTGCCAGCAGTTTAGAATCTCCGGGACCTTGGGGAAACACCATATATTTT. As protein: CASSLESPGPWGNTIYF.

Ten or more counts support this clonotype. The chain has TRBV6-1 and TRBJ2-7, with 8 bases fitting TRBD2. The CDR3 covers 13 residues. Trimming cost V 8 bases and J 12 bases; bases outside gene matches: 15. Germline V gene sequence: CDR1 MNHNS, CDR2 SASEGT. The CDR3 spells CASSSLTGGLLYF. In nucleotides, the CDR3 is TGTGCCAGCTCATCTCTAACGGGGGGGCTGCTGTACTTC.

This chain's CDR3 is CASSYLGMRSNQPQHF. The CDR3 DNA follows: TGTGCCAGCAGTTATTTGGGGATGAGGAGCAATCAGCCCCAGCATTTT. The V gene is TRBV6-5, the J gene TRBJ1-5; D is unresolved. The CDR3 consists of 16 residues. The V end was cut by 3 bases, the J end by 1 base, with 13 bases between. Germline assignment: CDR1 MNHEY and CDR2 SVGAGI.

The genes are TRBV18 and TRBJ1-2; D call uncertain. Per germline, CDR1 KGHSH and CDR2 LQKENI. V gave up 2 bases and J gave up 7 bases, with 14 bases separating them. The CDR3 extends over 14 amino acids. CDR3 region: CASSPDGFGVGYTF. The DNA for the CDR3 is TGTGCCAGCTCACCAGATGGGTTCGGGGTTGGCTACACCTTC.

This clonotype was recorded many times. The gene calls are TRBV25-1 and TRBJ1-4; 11 bases match TRBD1. Germline CDR1 reads MGHDK; CDR2 reads SYGVNS. This CDR3 contains 16 residues. V shed 4 bases and J 0 bases; nucleotides not matched to a gene: 1. In nucleotides, the CDR3 is TGTGCCAGCAGTGCGGGACAGGGGGCAACTAATGAAAAACTGTTTTTT. Translating it yields CASSAGQGATNEKLFF.

This clonotype was found a few times. CDR3 sequence (DNA): TGTGCCAGCAGCGACCGGAGCGGGCTACTAGCGCTATCATACGAGCAGTACTTC. It encodes CASSDRSGLLALSYEQYF. The chain links TRBV5-6 to TRBJ2-7; TRBD2 aligns across 7 bases. J was trimmed by 4 bases and V by 4 bases; bases with no gene match: 20. Germline V CDR1 and CDR2: SGHDT, YYEEEE. This CDR3 has 18 residues.

In its sample, this clonotype was seen many times. This chain joins TRBV10-3 and TRBJ2-3; no clear D. V was pared by 3 bases and J by 6 bases, with 13 bases between. The CDR3 is 14 amino acids. Germline V gene lookup returns CDR1 ENHRY and CDR2 SYGVKD. The CDR3 loop reads CAISEANGEDTQYF. The CDR3 nucleotides read TGTGCCATCAGTGAAGCCAACGGAGAGGATACGCAGTATTTT.

The rearrangement joins TRBV3-1 to TRBJ2-7, with D unresolved. CDR1 and CDR2 from the germline V gene are LGHDT and YNNKEL (reference sequence). The CDR3 is 12 residues long. V dropped 5 bases and J dropped 6 bases, with 11 bases sitting between them. The DNA for the CDR3 is TGTGCCAGCAGCAACGCCTTAGGCGAGCAGTACTTC. Protein: CASSNALGEQYF.

The chain recombines TRBV20-1 with TRBJ2-1, with D perhaps assigned TRBD1 or TRBD2 (6 bases each). Trimming shortened V by 4 bases and J by 3 bases, and 16 bases separated the two germline ends. There are 15 residues in the CDR3. From germline, CDR1 is DFQATT and CDR2 SNEGSKA (reference sequence). The CDR3 protein is CSANRVGGFYNEQFF. CDR3 nucleotides: TGCAGTGCTAACAGGGTCGGGGGATTCTACAATGAGCAGTTCTTC.

The table lists this clonotype with a few counts. The V call is TRBV3-1, the J call TRBJ2-7; D is undetermined. CDR1 and CDR2 from the germline V gene are LGHDT and YNNKEL (reference sequence). The V end lost 1 base, the J end lost 3 bases, and 13 bases lay between the germline ends. The CDR3 consists of 15 residues. The CDR3 region has the DNA TGTGCCAGCAGCCAAGGCGGAAAAAACCACTACGAGCAGTACTTC. Amino acid sequence: CASSQGGKNHYEQYF.

This clonotype came up a few times. This chain connects TRBV29-1 to TRBJ2-3; 11 bases fit TRBD1. Trimming took 6 bases from V and 6 from J; bases not matched to a gene: 11. This CDR3 region has 15 residues. CDR1 and CDR2 (germline): SQVTM, ANQGSEA. CDR3 DNA sequence: TGCAGCGTCGCTGGACAGGGGGCACGATTGGATACGCAGTATTTT. As protein: CSVAGQGARLDTQYF.

Many counts were recorded for this clonotype. The rearrangement uses TRBV20-1 and TRBJ2-6; TRBD2 aligns across 10 bases. This CDR3 is 16 amino acids long. Germline trimming cut 3 bases from V and 1 base from J; bases unmatched to any gene: 3. Germline CDR1 is DFQATT and CDR2 is SNEGSKA (reference sequence). The CDR3 DNA follows: TGCAGTGCTAGTCTAGCGGGAGTTTCTGGGGCCAACGTCCTGACTTTC. It encodes CSASLAGVSGANVLTF.

This clonotype was picked up a small number of times. The chain is built from TRBV12-3 or TRBV12-4 and TRBJ2-1, with D tentatively TRBD1 or TRBD2 (7 bases each). Trimming took 3 bases from V and 9 from J, leaving 18 bases between them. The CDR3 sequence is 15 residues long. The CDR3 nucleotides are TGTGCCAGCAGTTTTCGGGGAAGCAGGGGGGGTGAGCAGTTCTTC. It translates to CASSFRGSRGGEQFF.

The chain recombines TRBV10-3 with TRBJ2-2; 7 nucleotides agree with TRBD1. The CDR3 loop spans 14 amino acids. The J segment lost 6 bases and the V segment lost 0 bases, leaving 1 base of the junction unmatched. Germline V gene sequence: CDR1 ENHRY, CDR2 SYGVKD. For the CDR3, the DNA is TGTGCCATCAGTGAGTCGAGGGGGCCCGGGGAGCTGTTTTTT. Amino acids: CAISESRGPGELFF.

This clonotype appeared once. The V and J genes are TRBV18 and TRBJ2-7; D unresolved. This CDR3 is 14 amino acids long. Between the trimmed V and J ends, which lost 0 bases and 1 base, there was a span of 7 bases. Germline V CDR1 and CDR2: KGHSH, LQKENI. CDR3 bases: TGTGCCAGCTCACCACCGACTGAATCCTACGAGCAGTACTTC. Translating it yields CASSPPTESYEQYF.

At least ten counts were recorded for this clonotype. This chain joins TRBV20-1 and TRBJ2-2, with 7 bases aligning to TRBD2. The CDR3 spans 14 residues. In germline, CDR1 is DFQATT, CDR2 SNEGSKA (reference sequence). The J segment lost 2 bases and the V segment lost 6 bases, leaving 6 bases of the junction unmatched. DNA of the CDR3: TGCAGTGCAACCGGGACTACCAACACCGGGGAGCTGTTTTTT. This gives the protein CSATGTTNTGELFF.

Ten or more counts support this clonotype. The chain couples TRBV6-2 or TRBV6-3 to TRBJ1-5, with D possibly matching TRBD1 (5 bases). The CDR3 length is 15 residues. Per germline, CDR1 MNHEY and CDR2 SVGEGT. V lost 5 bases and J 0 bases, leaving 11 bases between the germline ends. Here the CDR3 DNA reads TGTGCCAGCAGTCGGTTACAGGATAGCAATCAGCCCCAGCATTTT. It specifies CASSRLQDSNQPQHF.

This clonotype was seen only a few times. The J gene is TRBJ1-2, the V gene TRBV5-5, with D perhaps matching TRBD1 (5 bases). V shed 0 bases and J shed 1 base, with 13 bases lying between them. The CDR3 sequence is 16 residues long. Germline assignment: CDR1 SGHKS and CDR2 YYEKEE (reference sequence). CDR3 nucleotide sequence: TGTGCCAGCAGCTTGGCTCCGGGACCAAGTAACTATGGCTACACCTTC. Its translation is CASSLAPGPSNYGYTF.